The rows below give T cell receptor beta chains drawn from one sample of a study of cytomegalovirus exposure and HLA in healthy donors. Libraries were prepared by immunoSEQ multiplex PCR; TCRdb keeps only in-frame clonotypes and omits some of them. The table records tens of thousands of clones, 86% of them present only once. The sample taken for sequencing was PBMCs. These receptors all stem from a woman in her thirties or forties in good health and CMV-seropositive. Each CDR3 is given with its conserved first and last residue. Fields, in order: clone size, V gene, J gene, D gene, CDR3 protein, CDR3 DNA. The D gene is left open where the match is weak. Some rows mark clone size as missing; the rest say once, few, many or name a class of expanded clone.

>-|TRBV5-1|TRBJ1-4|TRBD1
CASRAPDRGHEKLFF
TGCGCCAGCCGAGCCCCAGACAGGGGACATGAAAAACTGTTTTTT
>-|TRBV28|TRBJ1-2|-
CASFSQGINYGYTF
TGTGCCAGCTTCAGCCAGGGAATCAACTATGGCTACACCTTC
>few|TRBV7-8|TRBJ1-1|TRBD1
CASSFRTGTTEAFF
TGTGCCAGCAGCTTTCGGACAGGGACCACTGAAGCTTTCTTT
>once|TRBV2|TRBJ2-1|TRBD2
CASSEGLAGGREQFF
TGTGCCAGCAGTGAGGGACTAGCGGGGGGTAGAGAGCAGTTCTTC
>once|TRBV10-3|TRBJ1-2|-
CAISESIRAGGYTF
TGTGCCATCAGTGAGTCGATCAGGGCGGGGGGCTACACCTTC
>-|TRBV28|TRBJ1-5|TRBD1
CASTIKRTGAHLSNQPQHF
TGTGCCAGCACCATAAAAAGGACAGGGGCCCATTTGAGCAATCAGCCCCAGCATTTT
>-|TRBV6-5|TRBJ2-3|-
CASSTDERVPDTQYF
TGTGCCAGCAGCACAGACGAGCGGGTCCCAGATACGCAGTATTTT
>-|TRBV16|TRBJ1-5|TRBD1
CASSRDRGSNQPQHF
TGTGCCAGCAGCCGAGACAGGGGTAGCAATCAGCCCCAGCATTTT
>few|TRBV11-2|TRBJ2-3|TRBD2
CASSPTRTRGKPDTQYF
TGTGCCAGCAGCCCAACTAGGACTAGAGGAAAACCAGATACGCAGTATTTT
>-|TRBV10-2|TRBJ2-5|-
CASRQNRNTGWRETQYF
TGCGCCAGCAGACAGAACAGAAACACAGGGTGGCGGGAGACCCAGTACTTC
>once|TRBV29-1|TRBJ1-4|-
CSTTGGGLNEKLFF
TGCAGCACCACCGGGGGAGGACTTAATGAAAAACTGTTTTTT
>-|TRBV5-1|TRBJ2-5|-
CASSLAAGAQETQYF
TGCGCCAGCAGCTTGGCGGCGGGGGCACAAGAGACCCAGTACTTC
>-|TRBV9|TRBJ2-5|TRBD1
CASSASPQGARGNWFGETQYF
TGTGCCAGCAGCGCTAGTCCCCAGGGGGCTAGAGGGAATTGGTTCGGGGAGACCCAGTACTTC
>-|TRBV7-2|TRBJ2-7|-
CASSSFVGSSYEQYF
TGTGCCAGCAGCTCCTTTGTTGGGAGCTCCTACGAGCAGTACTTC
>-|TRBV5-8|TRBJ1-5|-
CASSRDTNQPQHF
TGTGCCAGCAGCCGTGACACCAATCAGCCCCAGCATTTT
>-|TRBV6-1|TRBJ1-2|-
CASSSYGYGYTF
TGTGCCAGCAGTTCGTACGGCTATGGCTACACCTTC
>-|TRBV7-9|TRBJ2-1|TRBD2
CASSPTSGGGNEQFF
TGTGCCAGCAGCCCAACTAGCGGGGGGGGGAATGAGCAGTTCTTC
>-|TRBV5-6|TRBJ2-7|-
CASSSPFSYEQYF
TGTGCCAGCAGCTCCCCATTCTCCTACGAGCAGTACTTC
>few|TRBV27|TRBJ1-5|-
CASSHRDSNQPQHF
TGTGCCAGCAGCCACAGGGATAGCAATCAGCCCCAGCATTTT
>-|TRBV4-3|TRBJ2-2|TRBD2
CASSQGLAGGTNTGELFF
TGCGCCAGCAGCCAGGGACTAGCGGGGGGGACGAACACCGGGGAGCTGTTTTTT
>-|TRBV10-1|TRBJ2-3|-
CASSGSTDTQYF
TGCGCCAGCAGCGGTAGCACAGATACGCAGTATTTT
>-|TRBV14|TRBJ2-7|-
CASSQVEGAEQYF
TGTGCCAGCAGCCAAGTGGAGGGGGCCGAGCAGTACTTC
>-|TRBV7-8|TRBJ2-4|TRBD1
CASSPGQGWGAKNIQYF
TGTGCCAGCAGCCCGGGACAGGGTTGGGGAGCCAAAAACATTCAGTACTTC
>once|TRBV14|TRBJ1-6|TRBD1
CASSIRTGRNSPLHF
TGTGCCAGCAGCATCCGGACAGGGAGGAATTCACCCCTCCACTTT
>few|TRBV5-1|TRBJ2-3|-
CASNPTVSTDTQYF
TGCGCCAGCAACCCGACAGTAAGCACAGATACGCAGTATTTT
>-|TRBV28|TRBJ1-2|TRBD1
CASSLLRQGDGYTF
TGTGCCAGCAGTTTATTGAGGCAGGGGGATGGCTACACCTTC
>once|TRBV19|TRBJ2-1|TRBD1
CASSIGTGFPSYNEQFF
TGTGCCAGTAGTATTGGGACAGGGTTTCCCTCCTACAATGAGCAGTTCTTC
>-|TRBV4-2|TRBJ2-5|-
CASSQDRLAGGETQYF
TGTGCCAGCAGCCAAGATCGGCTAGCCGGGGGAGAGACCCAGTACTTC
>-|TRBV18|TRBJ2-7|-
CASSPIGQVGSEQYF
TGTGCCAGCTCACCGATAGGACAGGTCGGGAGCGAGCAGTACTTC
>once|TRBV4-3|TRBJ1-1|-
CASRGGYGENTEAFF
TGCGCCAGCAGGGGGGGGTACGGAGAGAACACTGAAGCTTTCTTT
>-|TRBV19|TRBJ2-3|-
CASTPGVVSSTDTQYF
TGTGCCAGTACCCCGGGGGTTGTTTCTAGCACAGATACGCAGTATTTT
>-|TRBV9|TRBJ2-6|TRBD1
CASSVSPTGSGANVLTF
TGTGCCAGCAGCGTATCACCGACAGGGTCTGGGGCCAACGTCCTGACTTTC
>-|TRBV7-2|TRBJ2-7|TRBD2
CATQVAGGNEQYF
TGTGCCACCCAGGTAGCGGGGGGTAACGAGCAGTACTTC
>-|TRBV6-5|TRBJ1-2|-
CASWLGSGGYTF
TGTGCCAGCTGGCTCGGGTCTGGTGGCTACACCTTC
>large|TRBV10-3|TRBJ1-4|-
CAIRRTEKLFF
TGTGCCATCAGACGGACAGAAAAACTGTTTTTT
>few|TRBV27|TRBJ1-5|-
CASSLWQGNQPQHF
TGTGCCAGCAGTTTATGGCAGGGGAATCAGCCCCAGCATTTT
>-|TRBV19|TRBJ1-4|-
CASTGAANEKLFF
TGTGCCAGTACAGGGGCGGCTAATGAAAAACTGTTTTTT